The 6 T cell receptor beta chains below were found in one sample sequenced in a study of follicular helper T cells after annual influenza vaccination. Specified time point: 2015-2016 season, pre-vaccination. Sequencing was performed with immunoSEQ multiplex PCR; in TCRdb, only in-frame clones are kept and a portion is missing. This table has roughly 10,000 clones, over 75% appearing once. This sample comprised CXCR5+ CD38- circulating T follicular helper cells from blood, obtained on the day of influenza vaccination. Subset defined: circulating Tfh, non-naive CD4+CXCR5+PD-1+ (ICOS+CD38+ or ICOS-CD38-). The receptors stem from an adult who received the influenza vaccine.

This clone was found a few times. The chain is built from TRBV5-1 and TRBJ1-6; 10 positions agree with TRBD1. The CDR3 totals 16 residues. The germline gives CDR1 SGHRS, CDR2 YFSETQ. Unmatched junction bases numbered 11, after V lost 7 bases and J lost 7 bases. CDR3 DNA sequence: TGCGCCAGCGCCCTGAGGGGGACAGGGGCGAATTCACCCCTCCACTTT. It encodes CASALRGTGANSPLHF.

V gene TRBV6-1 combines with J gene TRBJ1-1; D might be TRBD1 (5 bases). With 2 bases removed from V and 4 bases from J, the gap between germline ends came to 11 bases. The germline V gene encodes CDR1 MNHNS and CDR2 SASEGT. The CDR3 is 14 amino acids. Here the CDR3 DNA reads TGTGCCAGCAGTGAAAAGGGGTCGACCACTGAAGCTTTCTTT. The encoded protein is CASSEKGSTTEAFF.

CDR3 bases: TGTGCCAGCAGCTTGCAGCGGACAGATACGCAGTATTTT. It specifies CASSLQRTDTQYF. The genes are TRBV5-4 and TRBJ2-3, with D perhaps matching TRBD2 (5 bases). V was trimmed by 1 base and J by 3 bases, leaving 6 bases between them. The CDR3 extends over 13 amino acids. The germline V gene has CDR1 SGHNT and CDR2 YYREEE (reference sequence).

CDR3 sequence (DNA): TGTGCCAGCTCACAGCGGGAAGACTACGAGCAGTACTTC. Its protein product is CASSQREDYEQYF. The V and J genes are TRBV18 and TRBJ2-7; 7 nucleotides align to TRBD2. Germline-derived CDR1 and CDR2 are KGHSH and LQKENI. V lost 4 bases, J lost 3 bases, and 3 bases stayed unmatched. The CDR3 contains 13 residues.

V and J are TRBV15 and TRBJ1-3; 10 bases match TRBD1. The V segment lost 0 bases and the J segment 3 bases; nucleotides outside the gene matches: 5. The CDR3 length is 17 residues. Per the germline V gene, CDR1 is LNHNV and CDR2 is YYDKDF (reference sequence). The CDR3 spells CATSRDGTGVGGNTIYF. CDR3 DNA sequence: TGTGCCACCAGCAGAGATGGGACAGGGGTTGGTGGAAACACCATATATTTT.

This clone was counted between two and nine times. The J gene is TRBJ2-3, the V gene TRBV19, with 9 nucleotides matching TRBD2. Unmatched junction bases numbered 2, after V lost 4 bases and J lost 0 bases. The CDR3 is 15 residues long. Germline V gene data show CDR1 as LNHDA and CDR2 as SQIVND (reference sequence). The CDR3 loop is CASSNLAGSTDTQYF. CDR3 in DNA: TGTGCCAGTAGTAATCTAGCGGGGAGCACAGATACGCAGTATTTT.